The rows below give T cell receptor beta chains drawn from one sample of a study of blood T cell repertoires in COVID-19. Sequenced by immunoSEQ multiplex PCR; TCRdb stores in-frame clones only, minus some. The table lists approximately 98,000 clones, approximately 82% of them singletons. Sequencing used peripheral blood. These TCRs come from a man aged 55 to 69 with acute or convalescent COVID-19. CDR3s include the opening cysteine and the closing phenylalanine or tryptophan. D genes are given only for firm matches. Clone size is given for some rows only: seen once, a few or many times, or a class if the clone is expanded.

CDR3aa: CASSQVPGGDNSPLHF
CDR3nt: TGTGCCAGCAGCCAAGTTCCGGGGGGGGATAATTCACCCCTCCACTTT
v_gene: TRBV14
abundance: few
j_gene: TRBJ1-6
d_gene: .

CDR3aa: CASSAPGTSGISSYNEQFF
CDR3nt: TGTGCCAGCAGCGCCCCCGGGACTAGCGGGATAAGCTCCTACAATGAGCAGTTCTTC
v_gene: TRBV9
abundance: .
j_gene: TRBJ2-1
d_gene: TRBD2

CDR3aa: CASSPGQGADGAFF
CDR3nt: TGCGCCAGCAGCCCGGGACAGGGGGCGGACGGAGCTTTCTTT
v_gene: TRBV4-1
abundance: once
j_gene: TRBJ1-1
d_gene: TRBD1

CDR3aa: CASLGGNEQFF
CDR3nt: TGTGCCAGCTTGGGAGGAAATGAGCAGTTCTTC
v_gene: TRBV25-1
abundance: .
j_gene: TRBJ2-1
d_gene: .

CDR3aa: CASSTGQGAVEQYF
CDR3nt: TGCGCCAGCAGCACAGGACAGGGTGCGGTCGAGCAGTACTTC
v_gene: TRBV5-1
abundance: many
j_gene: TRBJ2-7
d_gene: TRBD1

CDR3aa: CARSFGWLADSSSYNEQFF
CDR3nt: TGTGCCAGAAGCTTTGGGTGGCTAGCGGATTCGAGCTCCTACAATGAGCAGTTCTTC
v_gene: TRBV5-3
abundance: .
j_gene: TRBJ2-1
d_gene: TRBD2

CDR3aa: CASSREWETQYF
CDR3nt: TGTGCCAGCAGCAGGGAATGGGAGACCCAGTACTTC
v_gene: TRBV2
abundance: .
j_gene: TRBJ2-5
d_gene: .

CDR3aa: CSVEDRGYEQYF
CDR3nt: TGCAGCGTTGAAGATCGGGGCTACGAGCAGTACTTC
v_gene: TRBV29-1
abundance: .
j_gene: TRBJ2-7
d_gene: .

CDR3aa: CASGGDLDTQYF
CDR3nt: TGTGCCAGCGGGGGGGATCTAGATACGCAGTATTTT
v_gene: TRBV2
abundance: .
j_gene: TRBJ2-3
d_gene: TRBD2

CDR3aa: CASSLSGSIQYF
CDR3nt: TGTGCCAGCAGCCTCTCCGGGAGCATTCAGTACTTC
v_gene: TRBV3-1/TRBV3-2
abundance: .
j_gene: TRBJ2-4
d_gene: .

CDR3aa: CASSQVLTGDRRAQHF
CDR3nt: TGTGCCAGCAGCCAAGTCCTAACGGGTGACAGGCGAGCCCAGCATTTT
v_gene: TRBV3-1/TRBV3-2
abundance: .
j_gene: TRBJ1-5
d_gene: .

CDR3aa: CASSIDPSVRAGSQVGYTF
CDR3nt: TGTGCCAGTAGTATAGACCCCTCCGTGAGGGCCGGAAGTCAAGTGGGCTACACCTTC
v_gene: TRBV19
abundance: .
j_gene: TRBJ1-2
d_gene: .

CDR3aa: CASRNGLAGGDNTQYF
CDR3nt: TGTGCCAGTAGAAACGGACTAGCGGGGGGGGATAATACGCAGTATTTT
v_gene: TRBV19
abundance: .
j_gene: TRBJ2-3
d_gene: TRBD2

CDR3aa: CASSQGTRGAGEAFF
CDR3nt: TGTGCCAGCAGCCAAGGGACCCGGGGGGCTGGTGAAGCTTTCTTT
v_gene: TRBV3-1/TRBV3-2
abundance: .
j_gene: TRBJ1-1
d_gene: .

CDR3aa: CASSGQVGETQYF
CDR3nt: TGTGCCAGCAGCGGACAGGTCGGGGAGACCCAGTACTTC
v_gene: TRBV7-9
abundance: .
j_gene: TRBJ2-5
d_gene: TRBD1

CDR3aa: CASSPGGVLNTEAFF
CDR3nt: TGTGCCAGCAGCCCGGGGGGGGTCCTTAACACTGAAGCTTTCTTT
v_gene: TRBV5-4
abundance: .
j_gene: TRBJ1-1
d_gene: .

CDR3aa: CASSRNSGPHTTDTQYF
CDR3nt: TGCGCCAGCAGTAGAAACAGCGGACCACACACCACAGATACGCAGTATTTT
v_gene: TRBV10-1
abundance: .
j_gene: TRBJ2-3
d_gene: .

CDR3aa: CASSPSGGSDTQYF
CDR3nt: TGTGCCAGCAGCCCAAGCGGGGGGTCAGATACGCAGTATTTT
v_gene: TRBV7-8
abundance: .
j_gene: TRBJ2-3
d_gene: TRBD2

CDR3aa: CASERGVTEAFF
CDR3nt: TGTGCCTCCGAGCGGGGGGTCACTGAAGCTTTCTTT
v_gene: TRBV30
abundance: .
j_gene: TRBJ1-1
d_gene: .

CDR3aa: CAGGLAGAGETQYF
CDR3nt: TGTGCCGGGGGACTAGCGGGAGCAGGAGAGACCCAGTACTTC
v_gene: TRBV7-9
abundance: .
j_gene: TRBJ2-5
d_gene: TRBD2

CDR3aa: CATSDSRTRPGGYTF
CDR3nt: TGTGCCACCAGTGATTCACGTACTAGGCCTGGGGGCTACACCTTC
v_gene: TRBV24-1
abundance: .
j_gene: TRBJ1-2
d_gene: .

CDR3aa: CAWSLVGRGNTEAFF
CDR3nt: TGTGCCTGGAGTTTGGTAGGACGGGGAAACACTGAAGCTTTCTTT
v_gene: TRBV30
abundance: few
j_gene: TRBJ1-1
d_gene: .

CDR3aa: CASSLPGIGEKLFF
CDR3nt: TGTGCCAGCAGCTTGCCAGGGATTGGGGAAAAACTGTTTTTT
v_gene: TRBV5-4
abundance: .
j_gene: TRBJ1-4
d_gene: .

CDR3aa: CASSYTGRGANTEAFF
CDR3nt: TGTGCCAGCAGTTACACCGGGAGGGGGGCGAACACTGAAGCTTTCTTT
v_gene: TRBV6-2/TRBV6-3
abundance: .
j_gene: TRBJ1-1
d_gene: .

CDR3aa: CASSPRAGSLETQYF
CDR3nt: TGTGCCAGCAGCCCCAGGGCGGGATCTTTGGAGACCCAGTACTTC
v_gene: TRBV11-3
abundance: .
j_gene: TRBJ2-5
d_gene: .

CDR3aa: CASSLDGGNYGYTF
CDR3nt: TGTGCCAGCAGCTTAGATGGAGGGAACTATGGCTACACCTTC
v_gene: TRBV7-2
abundance: .
j_gene: TRBJ1-2
d_gene: .

CDR3aa: CASRGGQGFEKLFF
CDR3nt: TGTGCCAGCAGGGGGGGACAGGGTTTTGAAAAACTGTTTTTT
v_gene: TRBV2
abundance: .
j_gene: TRBJ1-4
d_gene: TRBD1

CDR3aa: CSVPAREQFF
CDR3nt: TGCAGTGTTCCGGCGCGGGAGCAGTTCTTC
v_gene: TRBV20-1
abundance: .
j_gene: TRBJ2-1
d_gene: .

CDR3aa: CASSQETGDYNEQFF
CDR3nt: TGTGCCAGCAGCCAAGAAACAGGTGACTACAATGAGCAGTTCTTC
v_gene: TRBV4-2
abundance: .
j_gene: TRBJ2-1
d_gene: .

CDR3aa: CASRDTQYGFYGYTF
CDR3nt: TGTGCCAGTCGGGACACCCAATACGGATTCTATGGCTACACCTTC
v_gene: TRBV19
abundance: .
j_gene: TRBJ1-2
d_gene: .